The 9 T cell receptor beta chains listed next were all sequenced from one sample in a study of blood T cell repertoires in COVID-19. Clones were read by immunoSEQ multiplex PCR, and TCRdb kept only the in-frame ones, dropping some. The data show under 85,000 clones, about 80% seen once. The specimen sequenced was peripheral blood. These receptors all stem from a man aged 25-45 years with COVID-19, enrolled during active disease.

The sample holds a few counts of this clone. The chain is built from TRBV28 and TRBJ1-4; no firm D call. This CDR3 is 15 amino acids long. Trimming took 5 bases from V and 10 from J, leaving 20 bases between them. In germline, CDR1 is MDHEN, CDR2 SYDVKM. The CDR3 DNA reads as TGTGCCAGCAGTCCTGCGACCGGTAGCTCGGCAAAACTGTTTTTT. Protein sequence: CASSPATGSSAKLFF.

This CDR3 reads CASSPHGRTNTGELFF. CDR3 nucleotides: TGTGCCAGCAGCCCCCATGGCCGCACGAACACCGGGGAGCTGTTTTTT. The rearrangement joins TRBV4-2 to TRBJ2-2; no definite D call. Germline CDR1 reads LGHNA; CDR2 reads YNFKEQ. This CDR3 region has 16 residues. With 4 bases removed from V and 0 bases from J, the gap between germline ends came to 12 bases.

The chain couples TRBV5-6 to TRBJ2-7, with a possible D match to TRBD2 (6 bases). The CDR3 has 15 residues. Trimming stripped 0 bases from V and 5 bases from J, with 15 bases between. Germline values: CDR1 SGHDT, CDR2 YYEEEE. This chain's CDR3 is CASSLVYGLINEQYF. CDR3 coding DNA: TGTGCCAGCAGCTTGGTGTACGGACTAATCAACGAGCAGTACTTC.

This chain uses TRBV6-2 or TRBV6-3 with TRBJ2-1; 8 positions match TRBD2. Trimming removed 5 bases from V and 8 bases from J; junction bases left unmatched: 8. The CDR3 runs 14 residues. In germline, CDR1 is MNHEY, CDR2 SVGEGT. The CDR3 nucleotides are TGTGCCAGCAGTCCGATTAGCGGGATGTATGAGCAGTTCTTC. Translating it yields CASSPISGMYEQFF.

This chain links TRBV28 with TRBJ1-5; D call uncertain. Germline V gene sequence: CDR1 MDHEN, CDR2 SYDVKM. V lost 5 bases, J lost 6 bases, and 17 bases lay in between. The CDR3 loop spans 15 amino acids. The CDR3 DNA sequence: TGTGCCAGCAGTAAGCCCGAGCGAGGGTTTCAGCCCCAGCATTTT. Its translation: CASSKPERGFQPQHF. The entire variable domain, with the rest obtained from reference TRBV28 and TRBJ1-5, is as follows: DVKVTQSSRYLVKRTGEKVFLECVQDMDHENMFWYRQDPGLGLRLIYFSYDVKMKEKGDIPEGYSVSREKKERFSLILESASTNQTSMYLCASSKPERGFQPQHFGDGTRLSIL.

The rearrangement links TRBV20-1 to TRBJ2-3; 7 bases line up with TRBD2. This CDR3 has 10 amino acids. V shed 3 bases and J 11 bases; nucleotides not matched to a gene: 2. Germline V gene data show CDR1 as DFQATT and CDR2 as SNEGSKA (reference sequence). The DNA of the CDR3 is TGCAGTGCTAGTGAGCGGGAGCAGTATTTT. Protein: CSASEREQYF.

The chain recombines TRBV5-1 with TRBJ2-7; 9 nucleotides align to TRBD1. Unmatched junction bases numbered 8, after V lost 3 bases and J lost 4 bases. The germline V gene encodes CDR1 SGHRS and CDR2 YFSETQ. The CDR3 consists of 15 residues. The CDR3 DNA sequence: TGCGCCAGCAGCTCGACGGGACAGGGTGGTTACGAGCAGTACTTC. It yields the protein CASSSTGQGGYEQYF.

The CDR3 protein is CASSEGSGRVGSPLHF. DNA for the CDR3: TGTGCCAGCAGTGAAGGTTCAGGGAGGGTGGGCTCACCCCTCCACTTT. This chain joins TRBV2 and TRBJ1-6, with D perhaps matching TRBD1 (5 bases). In germline, CDR1 is SNHLY, CDR2 FYNNEI. This CDR3 has 16 amino acids. Deletions cut 1 base from V and 10 bases from J, with 17 bases between.

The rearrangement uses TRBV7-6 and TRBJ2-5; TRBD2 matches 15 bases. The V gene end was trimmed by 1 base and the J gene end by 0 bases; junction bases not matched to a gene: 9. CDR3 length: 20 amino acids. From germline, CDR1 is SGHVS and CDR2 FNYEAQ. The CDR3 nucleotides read TGTGCCAGCAGCTTAGAAGGGGTTGGACTAGCGGGAGGGTACCAAGAGACCCAGTACTTC. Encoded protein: CASSLEGVGLAGGYQETQYF.